This T cell receptor beta chain was identified during a study of cytomegalovirus exposure and HLA in healthy donors. Across the study: Unique TCRs numbering 75 million to 95 million, obtained from HLA-typed donors, made up an early data release. Regarding the study as a whole: The study found most TCR sequences rare, yet found some public TCRs in many donors. Donors were assumed by presence/absence analyses to have roughly uniform sequencing depth. Researchers reported that three CMV-associated chains were confirmed in vitro as CMV antigen-specific.

This CDR3 has 15 residues. V lost 2 bases to trimming and J lost 0 bases, with 10 bases between them. Germline V gene lookup returns CDR1 SGHAT and CDR2 FQDESV (reference sequence). Of note for this clone: The antigen is unknown.

The PCR made use of 60 Vbeta and 13 Jbeta primers. The protocol was immunoSEQ multiplex PCR, while the TCRdb copy is restricted to in-frame clones and leaves out a portion. The data contain about 200,000 clones, 76% of them seen just once; the ten biggest clones take up 0.55% to 0.75%. The chain links TRBV11-1 to TRBJ1-2, with a tentative D call TRBD1 (6 bases). This sequence originates from a man between 18 and 29 years old in good health and CMV-seronegative. The sample consisted of PBMCs. CDR3 nucleotides: TGTGCCAGCAGCTTACGGACAGCTACTAACTATGGCTACACCTTC. The encoded protein is CASSLRTATNYGYTF.